Given below is one T cell receptor (beta chain) in context. Its target is unknown. This sample was taken from a study of siplizumab effects on memory and regulatory T cells. Overall study findings and caveats: Of the alloreactive clones, only a minor fraction mapped to unstimulated subsets.

Profiled with immunoSEQ multiplex PCR; TCRdb holds only in-frame clones, not every one. The repertoire has 100,000 or so clones, 91% of them found once; the top ten carry roughly 2.7%. With 4 bases clipped from V and 3 bases from J, the junction kept 7 bases outside the gene matches. The CDR3 totals 17 residues. CDR1 is SGHNT, CDR2 YYREEE, per germline (reference sequence). This chain connects TRBV5-4 to TRBJ2-3; 14 nucleotides match TRBD2. Sequenced: CD4+ T cells sorted from blood. The receptor was isolated from a human donor in good health. Some clones in this sample may be carry-over from other donors' samples. The CDR3 DNA reads TGTGCCAGCAGCACAGGGACTAGCGGGGGAGGGACAGATACGCAGTATTTT. Encoded protein: CASSTGTSGGGTDTQYF.